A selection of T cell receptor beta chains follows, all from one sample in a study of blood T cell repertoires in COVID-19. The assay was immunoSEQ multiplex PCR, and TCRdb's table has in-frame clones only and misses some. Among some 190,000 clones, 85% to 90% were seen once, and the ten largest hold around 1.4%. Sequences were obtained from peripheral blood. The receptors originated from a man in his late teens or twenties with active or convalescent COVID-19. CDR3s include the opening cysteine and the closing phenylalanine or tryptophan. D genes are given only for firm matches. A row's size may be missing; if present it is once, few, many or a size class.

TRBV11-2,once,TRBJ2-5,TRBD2,TGTGCCAGCAGCCCCAACGGCTGGGTAGCGGGAGGGAAAGAGACCCAGTACTTC,CASSPNGWVAGGKETQYF
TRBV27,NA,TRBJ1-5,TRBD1,TGTGCCAGCAGTTCCATTGTAACAGGGGTTTACGGCAATCAGCCCCAGCATTTT,CASSSIVTGVYGNQPQHF
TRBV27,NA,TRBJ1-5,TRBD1,TGTGCCAGCAGCAGACAGGGGGTCGGTCAGCCCCAGCATTTT,CASSRQGVGQPQHF
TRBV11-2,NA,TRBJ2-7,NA,TGTGCCAGCAGCTTAGTACTCTTCGGGACACTCTACGAGCAGTACTTC,CASSLVLFGTLYEQYF
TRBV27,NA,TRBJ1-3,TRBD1,TGTGCCAGCAGTATCGACAGGGGGCCTGGAAACACCATATATTTT,CASSIDRGPGNTIYF
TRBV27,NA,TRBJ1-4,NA,TGTGCCAGCAGTTTTCGAGGGAGTAGCGAAAAACTGTTTTTT,CASSFRGSSEKLFF
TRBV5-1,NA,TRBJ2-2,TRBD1,TGCGCCAGCACCCCACGGACAGGGAATAAGAACACCGGGGAGCTGTTTTTT,CASTPRTGNKNTGELFF
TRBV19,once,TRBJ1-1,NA,TGTGCCAGTAGTATAGTGGGGGGGAACACTGAAGCTTTCTTT,CASSIVGGNTEAFF
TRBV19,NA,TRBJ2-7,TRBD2,TGTGCCAGTAGTATCGGAGGGAGGGGCGAGCAGTACTTC,CASSIGGRGEQYF
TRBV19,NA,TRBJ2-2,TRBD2,TGTGCCAGTAGTATACGTAGCGGGAGGGCCGGGGAGCTGTTTTTT,CASSIRSGRAGELFF
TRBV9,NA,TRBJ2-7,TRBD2,TGTGCCAGCAGCTACCGGACTAGCGGGATATACGAGCAGTACTTC,CASSYRTSGIYEQYF
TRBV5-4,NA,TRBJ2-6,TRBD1,TGTGCCAGCAGCATGTGGGGACAGGGGAAAAGTGGGGCCAACGTCCTGACTTTC,CASSMWGQGKSGANVLTF
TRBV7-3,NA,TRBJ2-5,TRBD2,TGTGCCAGCAGCGCGACTAGCGGGAGTGGCGAGACCCAGTACTTC,CASSATSGSGETQYF
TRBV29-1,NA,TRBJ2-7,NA,TGCAGCGTTGAAGATCGCGCGACAGCGTCCTACGAGCAGTACTTC,CSVEDRATASYEQYF
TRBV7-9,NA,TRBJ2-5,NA,TGTGCCAGCAGCCGAACAGCCGGCCAGTACTTC,CASSRTAGQYF
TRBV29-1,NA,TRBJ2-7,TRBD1,TGCAGCGTCAACATACCGCCAGGGGGCGCGGACGAGCAGTACTTC,CSVNIPPGGADEQYF
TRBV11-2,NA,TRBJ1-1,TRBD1,TGTGCCAGCAGCTGGGACAGGACTGAAGCTTTCTTT,CASSWDRTEAFF
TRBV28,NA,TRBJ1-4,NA,TGTGCCAGCAGGCGGACAGATAATAATGAAAAACTGTTTTTT,CASRRTDNNEKLFF
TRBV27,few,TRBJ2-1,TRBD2,TGTGCCAGCAGTCCCCCGGGACTAGCGGGAAGAAATGAGCAGTTCTTC,CASSPPGLAGRNEQFF
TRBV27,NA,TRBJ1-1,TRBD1,TGTGCCAGCAGTTTATACTACTTCGTAACTCCGGGACAGGGGCTTCCCACTGAAGCTTTCTTT,CASSLYYFVTPGQGLPTEAFF
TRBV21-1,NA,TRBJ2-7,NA,TGTGCCAGGCACAGCGGGAGGCCCTTACCGTACTTC,CARHSGRPLPYF
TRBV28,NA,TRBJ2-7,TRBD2,TGTGCCAGCAGTTTGAGTGGCGGGGGGAGCTCCTACGAGCAGTACTTC,CASSLSGGGSSYEQYF
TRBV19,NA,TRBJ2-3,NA,TGTGCCAGTAGTATGGGGGGGCGGTTCACAGATACGCAGTATTTT,CASSMGGRFTDTQYF
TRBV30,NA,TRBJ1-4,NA,TGTGCCTGGGGCGGGACACCAGCACCTAATGAAAAACTGTTTTTT,CAWGGTPAPNEKLFF
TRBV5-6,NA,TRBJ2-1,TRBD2,TGTGCCAGCAGCCTGCAGACTAGCGGGGGAGTTAATGAGCAGTTCTTC,CASSLQTSGGVNEQFF
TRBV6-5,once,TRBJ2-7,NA,TGTGCCAGCAGGGGCACTCGCCGGGAGCAGTACTTC,CASRGTRREQYF
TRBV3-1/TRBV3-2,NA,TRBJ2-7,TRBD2,TGTGCCAGCAGCCACACGGGGGGGACCCGCTCTTACGAGCAGTACTTC,CASSHTGGTRSYEQYF
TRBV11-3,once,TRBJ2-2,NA,TGTGCCAGCAGCTCGCTAAAGGGACACTTTTCCGGGGAGCTGTTTTTT,CASSSLKGHFSGELFF
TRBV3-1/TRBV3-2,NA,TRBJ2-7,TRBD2,TGTGCCAGCAGCCAAGTTCCGGGAGGCGGCGAGCAGTACTTC,CASSQVPGGGEQYF
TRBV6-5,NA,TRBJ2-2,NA,TGTGCCAGCAGTTACTCCAGGAACACCGGGGAGCTGTTTTTT,CASSYSRNTGELFF
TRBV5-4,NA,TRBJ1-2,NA,TGTGCCAGCAGCTTGGAAGCAGGGAACTATGGCTACACCTTC,CASSLEAGNYGYTF
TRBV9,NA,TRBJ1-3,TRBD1,TGTGCCAGCAGCCCAACGGACAGGGTCTCTGGAAACACCATATATTTT,CASSPTDRVSGNTIYF
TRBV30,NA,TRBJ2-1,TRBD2,TGTGCCTGGCAACTAGCGGGAGTAAATGAGCAGTTCTTC,CAWQLAGVNEQFF
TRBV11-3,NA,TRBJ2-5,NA,TGTGCCAGCAGCCCCGGGGATTCGGAGACCCAGTACTTC,CASSPGDSETQYF
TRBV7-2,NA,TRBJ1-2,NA,TGTGCCAGCAGCTTAGAACGGAGCTATGGCTACACCTTC,CASSLERSYGYTF
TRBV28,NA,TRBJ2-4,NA,TGTGCCAGCAACCCCAACGGGGACATTCAGTACTTC,CASNPNGDIQYF
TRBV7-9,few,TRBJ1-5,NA,TGTGCCAGCAGCTTAGGACAGTCCCATCAGCCCCAGCATTTT,CASSLGQSHQPQHF
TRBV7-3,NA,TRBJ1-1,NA,TGTGCCAGCAGACCTACGCCACAGGCGAACACTGAAGCTTTCTTT,CASRPTPQANTEAFF
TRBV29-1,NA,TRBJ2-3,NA,TGCAGCGTTCAACCCGGGATCGGGCAGTATTTT,CSVQPGIGQYF
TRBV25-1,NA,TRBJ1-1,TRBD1,TGTGCCAGCGTCAGGGACAGTCCCATGAACACTGAAGCTTTCTTT,CASVRDSPMNTEAFF
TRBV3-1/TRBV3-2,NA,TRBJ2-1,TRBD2,TGTGCCAGCAGCCAAAGGGTAGCGGGAGCGACCCACAATGAGCAGTTCTTC,CASSQRVAGATHNEQFF
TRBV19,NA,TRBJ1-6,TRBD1,TGTGCCAGTACGACGGGACAGGGTTTGGCTTCACCCCTCCACTTT,CASTTGQGLASPLHF
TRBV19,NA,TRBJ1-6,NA,TGTGCCAGTATGCGAACCCAAAATTCACCCCTCCACTTT,CASMRTQNSPLHF
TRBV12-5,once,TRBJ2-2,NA,TGTGCTAGTGGTTTGGGTGAGGGAGACCACGGGGAGCTGTTTTTT,CASGLGEGDHGELFF
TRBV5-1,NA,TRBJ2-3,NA,TGCGCCAGTACTAGCACAGATACGCAGTATTTT,CASTSTDTQYF
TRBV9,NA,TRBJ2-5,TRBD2,TGTGCCAGCAGCCAGACTAGCGGGAGCGTGCAAGAGACCCAGTACTTC,CASSQTSGSVQETQYF
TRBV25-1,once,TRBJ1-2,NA,TGTGCCAGCAGTGAGCAGTCTAACTATGGCTACACCTTC,CASSEQSNYGYTF
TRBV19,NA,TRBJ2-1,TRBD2,TGTGCCAGTAGCCCCGGACTAGCGTGGTATAGTGAGCAGTTCTTC,CASSPGLAWYSEQFF
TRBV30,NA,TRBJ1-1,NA,TGTGCCTGGAGTATGAGGAGATCTATGAACACTGAAGCTTTCTTT,CAWSMRRSMNTEAFF
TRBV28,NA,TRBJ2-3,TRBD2,TGTGCCAGCCGCGGAGCGGGGACCAGCACAGATACGCAGTATTTT,CASRGAGTSTDTQYF
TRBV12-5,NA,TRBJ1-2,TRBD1,TGTGCTAGTGGCAGTGACAGGGTGTTTGGCTACACCTTC,CASGSDRVFGYTF
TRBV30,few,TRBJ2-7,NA,TGTGCCTGGACGAAGGGGGTGTCCTACGAGCAGTACTTC,CAWTKGVSYEQYF
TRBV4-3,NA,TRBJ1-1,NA,TGCGCCAGCAGCCAGCCAGGAGCGGGCACTGAAGCTTTCTTT,CASSQPGAGTEAFF
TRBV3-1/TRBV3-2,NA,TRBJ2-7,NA,TGTGCCAGCAGCCCCCGGTCTCCCTACGAGCAGTACTTC,CASSPRSPYEQYF
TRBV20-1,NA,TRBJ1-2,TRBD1,TGCAGTGCTAGTACGCGGACAGGGCGGGGGATCGACTATGGCTACACCTTC,CSASTRTGRGIDYGYTF
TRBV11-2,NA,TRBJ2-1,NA,TGTGCCAGCAGCCACGAGACCTCCGGGAGTCAGTTCTTC,CASSHETSGSQFF